Listed below are T cell receptor beta chains from one sample, sequenced in a study of a mutant IDH1 vaccine in newly diagnosed glioma. This table comes from immunoSEQ multiplex PCR, and its TCRdb copy is limited to in-frame clones, with some not included. The sample lists roughly 46,000 clones; about nine tenths were seen once. The starting material was PBMCs, obtained from a glioma patient treated with radiotherapy, temozolomide or both. These receptors all come from a man in his forties or fifties with glioma. CDR3s include the opening cysteine and the closing phenylalanine or tryptophan. The D gene is left open where the match is weak. A row's size may be missing; if present it is once, few, many or a size class.

TGTGCCATAAGGGGGGGCGAGGGCCACACGGGCTACACCTTC CAIRGGEGHTGYTF . once TRBJ1-2 TRBV28
TGTGCCAGCAGCGTAGGTAACCGCCGGGGGGGCGAGCAGTACTTC CASSVGNRRGGEQYF TRBD2 . TRBJ2-7 TRBV9
TGTGCCAGCAGCTTAAACTCCTACAATGAGCAGTTCTTC CASSLNSYNEQFF . . TRBJ2-1 TRBV11-3
TGTGCCAGTAAGACGGGGGCTGGGGATACGCAGTATTTT CASKTGAGDTQYF . . TRBJ2-3 TRBV7-2
TGTGCCAGCAGCTTAAGAATAGCTCGGGAGCAGTACTTC CASSLRIAREQYF . . TRBJ2-7 TRBV13
TGTGCCAGCAGCGTAGCTACCAGGAACACTGAAGCTTTCTTT CASSVATRNTEAFF . . TRBJ1-1 TRBV9
TGTGCCAACCCACAGTTGGGGCCGGGCACTGAAGCTTTCTTT CANPQLGPGTEAFF . . TRBJ1-1 TRBV11-2
TGCGCCAGCAGCCAAGCATGGGGGCTCTACGAGCAGTACTTC CASSQAWGLYEQYF . . TRBJ2-7 TRBV4-3
TGCGCCAGCAGCTCGCACTACAGCGTCGGCTACACCTTC CASSSHYSVGYTF . . TRBJ1-2 TRBV5-1
TGTGCCAGCAGTTACGATAGAGGGAATGAGCAGTTCTTC CASSYDRGNEQFF . . TRBJ2-1 TRBV6-5
TGTGCCAGCAGCCCAAACGGGATAAGTCCCCAGCATTTT CASSPNGISPQHF . . TRBJ1-5 TRBV7-9
TGTGCTAGCAGGCTTAGCGGGTCTACCTACGAGCAGTACTTC CASRLSGSTYEQYF TRBD2 . TRBJ2-7 TRBV7-7
TGTGCCAGCAGACGAGGAAAACTAGCGGGAGGGAAGGGGGAAAACATTCAGTACTTC CASRRGKLAGGKGENIQYF . . TRBJ2-4 TRBV21-1
TGTGCCAGCAGTTACTCGAGGGCGCGGAACACCGGGGAGCTGTTTTTT CASSYSRARNTGELFF . . TRBJ2-2 TRBV6-5
TGTGCCAGCAGTCGGGTCAGGGGGGTTGCAGAGACCCAGTACTTC CASSRVRGVAETQYF . . TRBJ2-5 TRBV6-5
TGTGCCACTAAGGACACCCGGTGGACTGAAGCTTTCTTT CATKDTRWTEAFF . few TRBJ1-1 TRBV28
TGTGCCAGCAGCCTAGGACTAGGTAGAGATACGCAGTATTTT CASSLGLGRDTQYF TRBD2 once TRBJ2-3 TRBV7-2
TGTGCCAGCAGTTTATACGGGACAGGGGGGAATGAGCAGTTCTTC CASSLYGTGGNEQFF TRBD1 once TRBJ2-1 TRBV27
TGTGCCAGCTGGAAAGCAGGGGGCCTATCCTACGAGCAGTACTTC CASWKAGGLSYEQYF TRBD1 . TRBJ2-7 TRBV6-5
TGTGCTAGTGGTTTGGTATATGGACAGGAAGGGGAGACGAACACCGGGGAGCTGTTTTTT CASGLVYGQEGETNTGELFF TRBD1 . TRBJ2-2 TRBV12-5
TGTGCCAGCAGCCAAAGGCCCGGGGACACAGATACGCAGTATTTT CASSQRPGDTDTQYF . . TRBJ2-3 TRBV14
TGCGCCAGCAGCCTCCTAGGGGCAGGGAGTAATGAAAAACTGTTTTTT CASSLLGAGSNEKLFF . . TRBJ1-4 TRBV4-1
TGTGCCAGCAGCGGTATCGGAGGGCGGGAGCAGTACTTC CASSGIGGREQYF . . TRBJ2-7 TRBV9
TGTGCCAGTAGTATGCGCCAGGAAGGTGAAGCTTTCTTT CASSMRQEGEAFF . . TRBJ1-1 TRBV19
TGTGCCAGCAGCTACTTCCGACAGGGGGACTATGGCTACACCTTC CASSYFRQGDYGYTF TRBD1 . TRBJ1-2 TRBV9
TGTGCCATCAGTGATGGGTCTACCAGGAACATTCAGTACTTC CAISDGSTRNIQYF . few TRBJ2-4 TRBV10-3
TGTGCCAGCTCCCAGGGACAGGGCTATGAGCAGTTCTTC CASSQGQGYEQFF TRBD1 few TRBJ2-1 TRBV18
TGCAGCGGGGAACAGGGGAACACTGAAGCTTTCTTT CSGEQGNTEAFF . . TRBJ1-1 TRBV29-1
TGTGCCAGTAGCCATGGGGGGACAGGGAATTACGAGCAGTACTTC CASSHGGTGNYEQYF TRBD1 . TRBJ2-7 TRBV19
TGTGCCAGCTCTCAAGACAGGGTCATAACTAATGAAAAACTGTTTTTT CASSQDRVITNEKLFF TRBD1 once TRBJ1-4 TRBV18
TGTGCCAGCAGACCAGGACAGGGAGCTAACGAGCAGTACTTC CASRPGQGANEQYF TRBD1 . TRBJ2-7 TRBV6-5
TGCGCCAGCAGCCAGACGACTAGCGGGGCTGTCAATGAGCAGTTCTTC CASSQTTSGAVNEQFF TRBD2 . TRBJ2-1 TRBV4-1
TGTGCCAGCAGCACCGACGGGCATCAATCCACCGGGGAGCTGTTTTTT CASSTDGHQSTGELFF . . TRBJ2-2 TRBV11-1
TGTGCCAGCAGTGGAGACAGGGGCCCCCAAGAGACCCAGTACTTC CASSGDRGPQETQYF TRBD1 . TRBJ2-5 TRBV25-1
TGTGCCAGCAGCTTGCTAGAGAGCTCCTACGAGCAGTACTTC CASSLLESSYEQYF . . TRBJ2-7 TRBV7-6
TGTGCCAGCAGCCCCCAGCGGACTAGCGGGAGGTTAAATGAGCAGTTCTTC CASSPQRTSGRLNEQFF TRBD2 few TRBJ2-1 TRBV7-3
TGTGCCAGCAGTGTGAGTAGCGGGAGTTACGAGCAGTACTTC CASSVSSGSYEQYF TRBD2 . TRBJ2-7 TRBV6-1
TGTGCCAGCAGCCGGAGGACCGGGGAGCTGTTTTTT CASSRRTGELFF . . TRBJ2-2 TRBV14
TGTGCCAGCAAAGTGACAGCCAGGGGAAACACCATATATTTT CASKVTARGNTIYF . . TRBJ1-3 TRBV6-5
TGTGCCAGCAGGGGCCGACTAGCGGGAGGGTCCCCCTCCTACGAGCAGTACTTC CASRGRLAGGSPSYEQYF TRBD2 . TRBJ2-7 TRBV2
TGTGCCAGCAGCTTTACCCCGGACCGCGAGCAGTACTTC CASSFTPDREQYF . . TRBJ2-7 TRBV7-9
TGTGCCAGCAGCTTAGGCAGCGGGAGTGGAGAGACCCAGTACTTC CASSLGSGSGETQYF TRBD2 . TRBJ2-5 TRBV7-2
TGTGCCGTGCGGGGCCGCGAAACCGGGACAGGGGTCACTGAAGCTTTCTTT CAVRGRETGTGVTEAFF TRBD1 . TRBJ1-1 TRBV7-9
TGTGCCAGCAGCCAAGCAGGGCTTAACTATGGCTACACCTTC CASSQAGLNYGYTF . . TRBJ1-2 TRBV7-9